This note documents a single T cell receptor beta chain sequence. This receptor's antigen is unknown. Qualities for individual bases were not recorded, and no much larger clone is one base off. The entry originates in a study of regulatory T cells in long-lasting Graves disease (dated by TCRdb to the early 2020s). Looking at the study overall: Antithyroid drugs had been taken for less than 3 months by newly diagnosed Graves' disease patients. Peripheral blood TCR sequencing and RNA sequencing compared persistent Graves' disease patients with newly diagnosed Graves' disease patients. The study was registered as a clinical trial and conducted in China. A total of roughly 33 samples underwent TCR sequencing: around 13 from persistent and about 20 from newly diagnosed Graves' disease patients.

Sample time point, as interpreted from the label and publication: newly diagnosed GD, antithyroid drugs for less than 3 months. For both TCR sequencing and RNA sequencing, RNA was extracted from PBMCs using TRIzol. Graves' disease was diagnosed according to American Thyroid Association guidelines. Patients for the study were recruited at an endocrinology department in Xi'an, China. From each patient, roughly 9 milliliters of peripheral blood was collected into an EDTA anticoagulant tube. PBMCs were isolated by Ficoll Paque Plus density gradient separation without further T cell sorting. RNA quality was checked with an Agilent 2100 Bioanalyzer and agarose gel, and concentration with a NanoDrop 2000. What the work shows at the level of the full study, not this receptor alone: Persistent disease showed preferential use of TRBV28, TRBJ1-2 and TRBJ2-5, whereas newly diagnosed disease favored TRBV20-1 and TRBJ2-1. Lower TCR Shannon entropy and fewer highly expanded clones were observed in persistent Graves' disease patients than in newly diagnosed patients, which suggested clonal expansion. Sequencing and analysis were restricted to the TCR beta chain. The authors noted that the small sample size was a limitation that may lower accuracy. The study examined only peripheral blood because the primary lesion, thyroid tissue, could not be accessed. Patients with persistent disease shared more public clonotypes (under 3,000) than newly diagnosed patients did (approximately 970).

The library was prepared using multiplex PCR. The listed sequencing device is Illumina HiSeq 4000. CDR3 regions were amplified by Arm-PCR with iRepertoire HTBI primers to construct TCR beta libraries. PCR products were gel purified before sequencing. As for how the authors treated the data: Gene usage analysis of CDR3 amino acid clonotypes used the 60 to 75 TRBV and 12 to 15 TRBJ segments found across samples. Filtered high-quality paired reads were merged into contigs using COPE and FqMerger. Contigs were aligned with BLAST to IMGT TRBV, TRBD and TRBJ reference genes, and CDR3 was defined per IMGT. Any clonotype with a frequency above 0.1% was counted as a highly expanded clone. Shannon entropy served as the measure of repertoire diversity, while the Gini coefficient captured V-J evenness. Public clonotypes were defined as clonotypes shared by more than one individual. TCRdb trimmed the raw reads at Q25, called clones with MiXCR and kept productive beta chains. Under each unique CDR3 protein, matching rows form one entry showing the most common genes and DNA. V and J calls and clone size were set by TCRdb, not the authors. The sample contains some 250,000 distinct CDR3 sequences, 20% of them found a single time. The ten largest clones represent about 15% of the sample.

CDR1 and CDR2 were assigned from the germline V gene (reference sequence) as LNHDA and SQIVND. The V and J ends are trimmed by 2 bases and 3 bases, leaving 10 bases between them. The CDR3 runs 14 amino acids, cysteine and phenylalanine included. Only the CDR3 part of the read is kept: 42 bases, read in frame from the first base. This TCR came from a female donor with Graves disease. The chain is encoded by TRBV19 joined to TRBJ1-2; TRBD1 is possibly the D segment (5 matching bases). The sequenced sample was peripheral blood mononuclear cells (PBMCs), obtained at new diagnosis, from a patient treated with antithyroid drugs. This receptor carries the CDR3 CASSILGEDYGYTF. At the DNA level, the sequence is TGTGCCAGTAGTATATTGGGGGAGGACTATGGCTACACCTTC.